This TCR beta chain was captured in a study of Ad26.COV2.S vaccination and SARS-CoV-2 variants. Study-level background: Within the COV1001 Ad26.COV2.S trial arm, the donor was enrolled. The vaccine Ad26.COV2.S was put into the muscle once, or twice with 56 days between.

Broader study findings: The breadth of spike-specific CD8+ and CD4+ T cell responses after vaccination was reportedly substantial.

Treatment meaning: roughly 18 received Ad26.COV2.S at low or high dose, single or two shots; about 5 received placebo; per-sample allocation not given. Day 63 after the first injection of vaccine or placebo was the sampling time. A Boston donor was an adult aged 18-55 years. CDR3 length: 15 amino acids. Germline CDR1 and CDR2: KGHSH and LQKENI. With V trimmed by 3 bases and J by 3 bases, 3 bases remained unmatched. As to this clone: Antigen specificity is unknown.

Assay used: immunoSEQ multiplex PCR; TCRdb lists only in-frame clones, some missing. The profile shows 360,000 or so clones, 70% to 90% of them singletons. This specimen was peripheral blood, taken in a trial of Ad26.COV2.S vaccine versus placebo. V is TRBV18 and J is TRBJ1-2; TRBD1 agrees at 11 bases. The source of this sequence is a person aged 18-60 years who received the Ad26.COV2.S COVID-19 vaccine or a placebo. CDR3 amino acids: CASSPGQGVDYGYTF. Written as DNA, the CDR3 is TGTGCCAGCTCACCGGGACAGGGGGTCGACTATGGCTACACCTTC.